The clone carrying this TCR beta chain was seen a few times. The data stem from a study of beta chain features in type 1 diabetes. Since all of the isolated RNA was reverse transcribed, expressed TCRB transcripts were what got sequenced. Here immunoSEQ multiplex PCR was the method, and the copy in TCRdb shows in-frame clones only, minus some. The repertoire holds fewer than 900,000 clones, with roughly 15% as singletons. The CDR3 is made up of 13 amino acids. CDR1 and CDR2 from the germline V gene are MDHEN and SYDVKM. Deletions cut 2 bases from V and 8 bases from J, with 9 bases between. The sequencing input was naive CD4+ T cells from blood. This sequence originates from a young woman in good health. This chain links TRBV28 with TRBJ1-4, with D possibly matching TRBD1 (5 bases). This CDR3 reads CASSLAGYEKLFF. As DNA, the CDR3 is TGTGCCAGCAGTTTAGCAGGGTACGAAAAACTGTTTTTT.